Listed below are T cell receptor beta chains from one sample, sequenced in a study of T-cell memory formation after mild COVID-19. One entry per CDR3 protein results from TCRdb running MiXCR on the 5' RACE reads. This table has about 390,000 distinct CDR3 sequences, about a sixth appearing once. The sequenced sample was PBMCs or a T cell subset sorted from them (not recorded which). Every receptor here comes from a man aged 18-30 years who had mild COVID-19 (a few samples of this study predate the infection). Cell type and time point are not known. Each CDR3 is given with its conserved first and last residue. D genes are given only for firm matches. Expanded clones are given a class, and other clones once, few, many or no size at all.

CDR3nt: TGTGCCAGCAGTTATCGGAGCGGGGGGGACACAGATACGCAGTATTTT; CDR3aa: CASSYRSGGDTDTQYF; abundance: few; j_gene: TRBJ2-3; v_gene: TRBV6-2/TRBV6-3; d_gene: TRBD2
CDR3nt: TGTGCCTGGAGTGGCGGACGGTGGTCGGAAAAACTGTTTTTT; CDR3aa: CAWSGGRWSEKLFF; abundance: NA; j_gene: TRBJ1-4; v_gene: TRBV30; d_gene: NA
CDR3nt: TGTGCCAGCAGCCCCAAGGCCGGACGGACAGGGGCCTACAATGAGCAGTTCTTC; CDR3aa: CASSPKAGRTGAYNEQFF; abundance: NA; j_gene: TRBJ2-1; v_gene: TRBV7-6; d_gene: TRBD1
CDR3nt: TGTGCCAGCAGTCGCAACTCCGGTGGCCAAGAGACCCAGTACTTC; CDR3aa: CASSRNSGGQETQYF; abundance: NA; j_gene: TRBJ2-5; v_gene: TRBV12-3/TRBV12-4; d_gene: NA
CDR3nt: TGCGCCAGCAGCCAAGTAGGACGATCGAACACTGAAGCTTTCTTT; CDR3aa: CASSQVGRSNTEAFF; abundance: NA; j_gene: TRBJ1-1; v_gene: TRBV4-1; d_gene: NA
CDR3nt: TGTGCCAGCAGGGAGGGCCCCCGGGGCCAAGAGACCCAGTACTTC; CDR3aa: CASREGPRGQETQYF; abundance: NA; j_gene: TRBJ2-5; v_gene: TRBV28; d_gene: NA
CDR3nt: TGTGCCAGCAGGGGTGGGAGGAGGGATACGCAGTATTTT; CDR3aa: CASRGGRRDTQYF; abundance: few; j_gene: TRBJ2-3; v_gene: TRBV6-2/TRBV6-3; d_gene: NA
CDR3nt: TGTGCCAGCAGTTACCGCCTCCTTTACACCTTC; CDR3aa: CASSYRLLYTF; abundance: few; j_gene: TRBJ1-2; v_gene: TRBV6-6; d_gene: NA
CDR3nt: TGCGCCAGCAGCCAAGTAGGGGAAACAGATACGCAGTATTTT; CDR3aa: CASSQVGETDTQYF; abundance: few; j_gene: TRBJ2-3; v_gene: TRBV4-1; d_gene: NA
CDR3nt: TGTGCCAGCAGCCTACTTAGCGGGGGAACCTACAATGAGCAGTTCTTC; CDR3aa: CASSLLSGGTYNEQFF; abundance: few; j_gene: TRBJ2-1; v_gene: TRBV7-2; d_gene: TRBD2
CDR3nt: TGCAGTGCCCTCAACTCGGGGAGTATTTCAGGGGGCCCCACCACCTACAATGAGCAGTTCTTC; CDR3aa: CSALNSGSISGGPTTYNEQFF; abundance: few; j_gene: TRBJ2-1; v_gene: TRBV20-1; d_gene: TRBD1
CDR3nt: TGTGCCAGCTCACTAACGAACACTGAAGCTTTCTTT; CDR3aa: CASSLTNTEAFF; abundance: many; j_gene: TRBJ1-1; v_gene: TRBV12-3/TRBV12-4; d_gene: NA
CDR3nt: TGTGCCAGCAGTTTCGAGCGGCACACAGATACGCAGTATTTT; CDR3aa: CASSFERHTDTQYF; abundance: NA; j_gene: TRBJ2-3; v_gene: TRBV12-3/TRBV12-4; d_gene: NA
CDR3nt: TGTGCCAGCAGTTCTAGAGAGGTTGAAGCTTTCTTT; CDR3aa: CASSSREVEAFF; abundance: NA; j_gene: TRBJ1-1; v_gene: TRBV5-4; d_gene: NA
CDR3nt: TGTGCCAGCTCACCATCGCCTAGCAGCTCTGGAAACACCATATATTTT; CDR3aa: CASSPSPSSSGNTIYF; abundance: NA; j_gene: TRBJ1-3; v_gene: TRBV18; d_gene: NA
CDR3nt: TGTGCCAGCAGCTTAACCCCCTTGGGGGCAGGTGGAAACACCATATATTTT; CDR3aa: CASSLTPLGAGGNTIYF; abundance: many; j_gene: TRBJ1-3; v_gene: TRBV7-6; d_gene: NA
CDR3nt: TGTGCCAGCAGTTTTTTGGCGGGGGCCGAGGTTGAGCAGTTCTTC; CDR3aa: CASSFLAGAEVEQFF; abundance: NA; j_gene: TRBJ2-1; v_gene: TRBV6-5; d_gene: NA
CDR3nt: TGCGCCAGCAGCTTGAGGCCAGGTCCCACAGATACGCAGTATTTT; CDR3aa: CASSLRPGPTDTQYF; abundance: many; j_gene: TRBJ2-3; v_gene: TRBV5-1; d_gene: NA
CDR3nt: TGCGCCAGCAGCCAAGTGGCGGTCTCGAGGGGCTATGAGCAGTTCTTC; CDR3aa: CASSQVAVSRGYEQFF; abundance: few; j_gene: TRBJ2-1; v_gene: TRBV4-1; d_gene: NA
CDR3nt: TGTGCCTGGACCCAGGGTGCGAACACCGGGGAGCTGTTTTTT; CDR3aa: CAWTQGANTGELFF; abundance: many; j_gene: TRBJ2-2; v_gene: TRBV30; d_gene: NA
CDR3nt: TGCAGTGCTAGAGACCCAGCCAGCTCCTATAATTCACCCCTCCACTTT; CDR3aa: CSARDPASSYNSPLHF; abundance: NA; j_gene: TRBJ1-6; v_gene: TRBV20-1; d_gene: NA
CDR3nt: TGTGCCAGCAGTTACTCGACCCGGCGGGATACGCAGTATTTT; CDR3aa: CASSYSTRRDTQYF; abundance: few; j_gene: TRBJ2-3; v_gene: TRBV6-5; d_gene: NA
CDR3nt: TGTGCCAGCAGTTCTGGGGGGGGCGGAGAGACCCAGTACTTC; CDR3aa: CASSSGGGGETQYF; abundance: many; j_gene: TRBJ2-5; v_gene: TRBV12-3/TRBV12-4; d_gene: NA
CDR3nt: TGTGCCAGCAGTCACCGATCCCCTGAAGAGACCCAGTACTTC; CDR3aa: CASSHRSPEETQYF; abundance: NA; j_gene: TRBJ2-5; v_gene: TRBV6-2/TRBV6-3; d_gene: NA
CDR3nt: TGTGCCAGCAGTTACTCAGCCGGGGATAGCAATCAGCCCCAGCATTTT; CDR3aa: CASSYSAGDSNQPQHF; abundance: NA; j_gene: TRBJ1-5; v_gene: TRBV6-6; d_gene: NA
CDR3nt: TGCAGCGTTGGGGTTCTAGCGGGGGATTACACAGATACGCAGTATTTT; CDR3aa: CSVGVLAGDYTDTQYF; abundance: few; j_gene: TRBJ2-3; v_gene: TRBV29-1; d_gene: TRBD2
CDR3nt: TGTGCCAGCAGCTTGGGCACTGTTCTTCAAGAGACCCAGTACTTC; CDR3aa: CASSLGTVLQETQYF; abundance: many; j_gene: TRBJ2-5; v_gene: TRBV5-6; d_gene: NA
CDR3nt: TGCGCCAGCAGCGATCCCCAGGGGAGTAATGAAAAACTGTTTTTT; CDR3aa: CASSDPQGSNEKLFF; abundance: NA; j_gene: TRBJ1-4; v_gene: TRBV5-1; d_gene: NA
CDR3nt: TGTGCCACAGCTGGACTACCGAGCACAGATACGCAGTATTTT; CDR3aa: CATAGLPSTDTQYF; abundance: few; j_gene: TRBJ2-3; v_gene: TRBV24-1; d_gene: NA
CDR3nt: TGTGCCAGCATCTCTCGGTCCAGCACAGATACGCAGTATTTT; CDR3aa: CASISRSSTDTQYF; abundance: NA; j_gene: TRBJ2-3; v_gene: TRBV12-3/TRBV12-4; d_gene: NA
CDR3nt: TGTGCCAGCAGTCGGCCCCCTGAGGGCTACACCTTC; CDR3aa: CASSRPPEGYTF; abundance: NA; j_gene: TRBJ1-2; v_gene: TRBV6-6; d_gene: NA
CDR3nt: TGCGCCAGCTGCAAGGGGGACAGCCAAGAGACCCAGTACTTC; CDR3aa: CASCKGDSQETQYF; abundance: NA; j_gene: TRBJ2-5; v_gene: TRBV5-1; d_gene: TRBD1
CDR3nt: TGTGCCAGCCCCACTATTGAGGCCCACTCCTACGAGCAGTACTTC; CDR3aa: CASPTIEAHSYEQYF; abundance: NA; j_gene: TRBJ2-7; v_gene: TRBV27; d_gene: NA
CDR3nt: TGTGCCAGCTCACCGAATCAGGGGGGTGAAGCTTTCTTT; CDR3aa: CASSPNQGGEAFF; abundance: few; j_gene: TRBJ1-1; v_gene: TRBV18; d_gene: TRBD1
CDR3nt: TGCAGCGTTCGGACAGAAGGCTCTGAAGCTTTCTTT; CDR3aa: CSVRTEGSEAFF; abundance: few; j_gene: TRBJ1-1; v_gene: TRBV29-1; d_gene: NA
CDR3nt: TGCAGTGCTAGACCAGCCCCGGTCTCCAATGAGCAGTTCTTC; CDR3aa: CSARPAPVSNEQFF; abundance: few; j_gene: TRBJ2-1; v_gene: TRBV20-1; d_gene: NA
CDR3nt: TGCAGCGCCGGAGCTAGCGGGGGAACCGGGGAGCTGTTTTTT; CDR3aa: CSAGASGGTGELFF; abundance: few; j_gene: TRBJ2-2; v_gene: TRBV29-1; d_gene: TRBD2
CDR3nt: TGTGCCAGCAGCATGAGGACAGGGGGCACTGAAGCTTTCTTT; CDR3aa: CASSMRTGGTEAFF; abundance: NA; j_gene: TRBJ1-1; v_gene: TRBV7-9; d_gene: TRBD1
CDR3nt: TGCAGTGCTCCGAGGGCGGGGGGCGTCTACAATGAGCAGTTCTTC; CDR3aa: CSAPRAGGVYNEQFF; abundance: NA; j_gene: TRBJ2-1; v_gene: TRBV20-1; d_gene: TRBD2
CDR3nt: TGTGCCAGCAGGGGAAGAACAGGTATCTCGGATACGCAGTATTTT; CDR3aa: CASRGRTGISDTQYF; abundance: few; j_gene: TRBJ2-3; v_gene: TRBV12-3/TRBV12-4; d_gene: NA
CDR3nt: TGTGCTAGCTATCGGGAGGGGCTCAATGAGCAGTTCTTC; CDR3aa: CASYREGLNEQFF; abundance: few; j_gene: TRBJ2-1; v_gene: TRBV12-5; d_gene: TRBD2
CDR3nt: TGTGCCAGCAGTGTCCAGCGGGGATGGACCGGGGAGCTGTTTTTT; CDR3aa: CASSVQRGWTGELFF; abundance: NA; j_gene: TRBJ2-2; v_gene: TRBV6-5; d_gene: TRBD2
CDR3nt: TGTGCCAGCAGCTGGACTAGCGGGGTGTCCAATGAGCAGTTCTTC; CDR3aa: CASSWTSGVSNEQFF; abundance: many; j_gene: TRBJ2-1; v_gene: TRBV7-2; d_gene: TRBD2
CDR3nt: TGCAGTGCTAAATCGGGGGGGCCCTACAATGAGCAGTTCTTC; CDR3aa: CSAKSGGPYNEQFF; abundance: many; j_gene: TRBJ2-1; v_gene: TRBV20-1; d_gene: TRBD2
CDR3nt: TGTGCCAGCAGCTATCGACAGGGGCCTTCCTACGAGCAGTACTTC; CDR3aa: CASSYRQGPSYEQYF; abundance: NA; j_gene: TRBJ2-7; v_gene: TRBV11-2; d_gene: TRBD1
CDR3nt: TGTGCCAACACCCCATCCGGGGTCGGGGAGCTGTTTTTT; CDR3aa: CANTPSGVGELFF; abundance: once; j_gene: TRBJ2-2; v_gene: TRBV10-3; d_gene: NA
CDR3nt: TGTGCCAGCAGCCCCGCCTGGGGGCGGGGGGGCGGTCAGACCCAGTACTTC; CDR3aa: CASSPAWGRGGGQTQYF; abundance: NA; j_gene: TRBJ2-5; v_gene: TRBV4-2; d_gene: TRBD2
CDR3nt: TGTGCCAGCAGCGATAGGGGATTAACAGGGGACTATGGCTACACCTTC; CDR3aa: CASSDRGLTGDYGYTF; abundance: few; j_gene: TRBJ1-2; v_gene: TRBV7-2; d_gene: TRBD1
CDR3nt: TGTGCCAGTAGGGGGAACCTCGAGACCCAGTACTTC; CDR3aa: CASRGNLETQYF; abundance: few; j_gene: TRBJ2-5; v_gene: TRBV6-2/TRBV6-3; d_gene: NA
CDR3nt: TGTGCCAGCAGCCCCTGGCCGGGGGGGTCCCCAGATACGCAGTATTTT; CDR3aa: CASSPWPGGSPDTQYF; abundance: many; j_gene: TRBJ2-3; v_gene: TRBV11-2; d_gene: TRBD2
CDR3nt: TGCGCCAGCAGCTTAGGTCCGGGAGGAGGGAACACTGAAGCTTTCTTT; CDR3aa: CASSLGPGGGNTEAFF; abundance: NA; j_gene: TRBJ1-1; v_gene: TRBV5-1; d_gene: NA
CDR3nt: TGTGCCAGCAGCGGCGGAGGGGACTCTGGGGCCAACGTCCTGACTTTC; CDR3aa: CASSGGGDSGANVLTF; abundance: few; j_gene: TRBJ2-6; v_gene: TRBV12-3/TRBV12-4; d_gene: NA
CDR3nt: TGTGCCAGCAGCCGTCTCCGGACCCGTGGGGAGACCCAGTACTTC; CDR3aa: CASSRLRTRGETQYF; abundance: NA; j_gene: TRBJ2-5; v_gene: TRBV3-1; d_gene: NA
CDR3nt: TGTGCCAGCACAATCACAGATACGCAGTATTTT; CDR3aa: CASTITDTQYF; abundance: NA; j_gene: TRBJ2-3; v_gene: TRBV25-1; d_gene: NA
CDR3nt: TGTGCCAGCAGGGCTCCGGGAGCAGATGAGCAGTTCTTC; CDR3aa: CASRAPGADEQFF; abundance: NA; j_gene: TRBJ2-1; v_gene: TRBV11-2; d_gene: NA
CDR3nt: TGCAGTGCTAGAGTGGGGAGGGGGGCCACCGGGGAGCTGTTTTTT; CDR3aa: CSARVGRGATGELFF; abundance: NA; j_gene: TRBJ2-2; v_gene: TRBV20-1; d_gene: NA